The rows below give T cell receptor beta chains drawn from one sample of a study of cytomegalovirus exposure and HLA in healthy donors. Only in-frame clones appear in the TCRdb table, and some are missing; sequencing was by immunoSEQ multiplex PCR. The sample lists 200,000 to 250,000 clones, around 80% occurring once. Source material: PBMCs. The receptors here all came from a woman in her thirties or forties in good health and CMV-seronegative. Each CDR3 is given with its conserved first and last residue. A D gene is named only where the DNA matches it firmly. Where a row states a size, it is once, few, many or the class of an expanded clone; other rows omit it.

j_gene	d_gene	abundance	v_gene	CDR3nt	CDR3aa
TRBJ2-7	NA	NA	TRBV4-2	TGTGCCAGCAGCCAAGACAGGGGCTCCTACGAGCAGTACTTC	CASSQDRGSYEQYF
TRBJ1-2	NA	NA	TRBV28	TGTGCCAGCAGTTTACGGGGGAAGGGCTACACCTTC	CASSLRGKGYTF
TRBJ2-7	TRBD1	NA	TRBV30	TGTGCCTGGAGTATCACCGGGACAGGGGACAACGAGCAGTACTTC	CAWSITGTGDNEQYF
TRBJ2-5	NA	NA	TRBV5-1	TGCGCCAGCAGCTACACAGGAGTACAAGAGACCCAGTACTTC	CASSYTGVQETQYF
TRBJ1-4	NA	NA	TRBV6-4	TGTGCCAGCAGTGACTTACATTCTTTT	CASSDLHSF
TRBJ2-3	NA	NA	TRBV7-9	TGTGCCAGCAGGACAGGAACAGATACGCAGTATTTT	CASRTGTDTQYF
TRBJ2-5	TRBD1	once	TRBV25-1	TGTGCCAGCAGTGAATCCGGACAGGGGGTCCGAGAGACCCAGTACTTC	CASSESGQGVRETQYF
TRBJ1-5	TRBD1	NA	TRBV6-5	TGTGCCAGCAGCCTGGGACAGGGAGACGGTCAGCCCCAGCATTTT	CASSLGQGDGQPQHF
TRBJ1-6	TRBD1	NA	TRBV2	TGTGCCAGCAGTGGATTCCGGGACAGTCATCGACCCCTCCACTTT	CASSGFRDSHRPLHF
TRBJ1-2	TRBD1	few	TRBV4-3	TGCGCCAGCAGCCAAGGATTCCAGGGACAGACCTATGGCTACACCTTC	CASSQGFQGQTYGYTF
TRBJ1-5	NA	NA	TRBV5-4	TGTGCCAGCAGCATGGGAGGGAATCAGCCCCAGCATTTT	CASSMGGNQPQHF
TRBJ2-1	NA	NA	TRBV30	TGTGCCAGCAGTGAGAGCTCCTACAATGAGCAGTTCTTC	CASSESSYNEQFF
TRBJ1-3	NA	NA	TRBV19	TGTGCCAGTAGTATCGTTGGGAGCTCTGGAAACACCATATATTTT	CASSIVGSSGNTIYF
TRBJ2-5	NA	NA	TRBV18	TGTGCCAGCTCACCGGGGGCGGAGACCCAGTACTTC	CASSPGAETQYF
TRBJ2-5	TRBD1	few	TRBV6-5	TGTGCCAGCAGGTCCGGGACAGGGCAAGAGACCCAGTACTTC	CASRSGTGQETQYF
TRBJ1-1	NA	NA	TRBV5-4	TGTGCCAGCAGCTTGGGGGGGGACGACACTGAAGCTTTCTTT	CASSLGGDDTEAFF
TRBJ2-5	NA	NA	TRBV6-5	TGTGCCAGCAGTTACTCGGGGGCCAGGGAGACCCAGTACTTC	CASSYSGARETQYF
TRBJ2-7	NA	NA	TRBV5-1	TGCGCCAGCAGCCCAGGGGGGACAGCAAACTACGAGCAGTACTTC	CASSPGGTANYEQYF